The 3 T cell receptor beta chains below come from one sample, sequenced in a study of cytomegalovirus exposure and HLA in healthy donors. Primers: 60 Vbeta forward and 13 Jbeta reverse. Sequencing was performed with immunoSEQ multiplex PCR; in TCRdb, only in-frame clones are kept and a portion is missing. The repertoire holds over 150,000 clones, with approximately 80% as singletons. The sample consisted of PBMCs. Source of these receptors: a woman aged 45 to 65 in good health and CMV-seronegative.

This chain connects TRBV4-3 to TRBJ1-5; a possible D gene is TRBD1 (6 bases). CDR1 and CDR2 (germline): LGHNA, YSLEER. Trimming stripped 1 base from V and 4 bases from J, with 14 bases between. The CDR3 loop spans 16 amino acids. This chain's CDR3 is CASSQGYREGNQPQHF. As DNA, the CDR3 is TGCGCCAGCAGCCAAGGTTACAGGGAGGGGAATCAGCCCCAGCATTTT.

The chain uses TRBV7-2 and TRBJ2-1; 11 bases fit TRBD2. CDR3 size: 16 residues. Trimming cost V 6 bases and J 8 bases; bases outside gene matches: 12. Germline V gene lookup returns CDR1 SGHTA and CDR2 FQGNSA. The CDR3 region is CASRVGLAGGGDEQFF. In DNA, the CDR3 is TGTGCCAGCAGGGTTGGGCTAGCGGGAGGCGGGGATGAGCAGTTCTTC.

V usage is TRBV5-1 and J usage is TRBJ1-1, with 9 bases that match TRBD1. The trim removed 0 bases at V and 4 bases at J, leaving 4 bases unmatched. The CDR3 has 15 residues. Germline CDR1 is SGHRS and CDR2 is YFSETQ. The CDR3 loop is CASSLAGTGFTEAFF. The CDR3 DNA reads as TGCGCCAGCAGCTTGGCCGGGACAGGGTTCACTGAAGCTTTCTTT.